One and the same sample provided the 3 T cell receptor beta chains below, sequenced in a study of identical twins. TCRdb re-derived calls from the 5' RACE reads in MiXCR, one entry per CDR3 protein. This table has nearly 900,000 distinct CDR3 sequences, roughly an eighth appearing once. These data were also filed under a second study, of yellow fever vaccine responses in identical twins.

The sequencing input was PBMCs. The receptors stem from a woman under 30 in good health.

This clonotype showed up just a few times. This chain joins TRBV20-1 and TRBJ1-2; possible D gene TRBD1, 6 bases. The CDR3 covers 16 residues. Germline-derived CDR1 and CDR2 are DFQATT and SNEGSKA (reference sequence). Trimming shortened V by 1 base and J by 4 bases, and 19 bases separated the two germline ends. CDR3 nucleotides: TGCAGTGCTAGAGGGACAGTGGGTCTCGGGTTCTATGGCTACACCTTC. It codes for CSARGTVGLGFYGYTF.

V gene TRBV20-1 combines with J gene TRBJ2-7; D gene ambiguous. From germline, CDR1 is DFQATT and CDR2 SNEGSKA (reference sequence). This CDR3 spans 14 amino acids. The V gene lost 0 bases and the J gene lost 6 bases, with 15 bases spanning the gap. The CDR3 is CSARDRRALGEQYV. The CDR3, as DNA: TGCAGTGCTAGAGATCGCCGTGCTTTGGGCGAGCAGTACGTC.

The table lists this clonotype with a few counts. The V call is TRBV7-2, the J call TRBJ1-4; a possible D gene is TRBD1 (6 bases). CDR1 is SGHTA, CDR2 FQGNSA, per germline. This CDR3 is 14 amino acids long. V was shortened by 4 bases and J by 8 bases, with 14 bases between the two germline ends. CDR3 bases: TGTGCCAGCAGCTCTCAGGGGTGGCGGGAAAAACTGTTTTTT. Translating it yields CASSSQGWREKLFF.